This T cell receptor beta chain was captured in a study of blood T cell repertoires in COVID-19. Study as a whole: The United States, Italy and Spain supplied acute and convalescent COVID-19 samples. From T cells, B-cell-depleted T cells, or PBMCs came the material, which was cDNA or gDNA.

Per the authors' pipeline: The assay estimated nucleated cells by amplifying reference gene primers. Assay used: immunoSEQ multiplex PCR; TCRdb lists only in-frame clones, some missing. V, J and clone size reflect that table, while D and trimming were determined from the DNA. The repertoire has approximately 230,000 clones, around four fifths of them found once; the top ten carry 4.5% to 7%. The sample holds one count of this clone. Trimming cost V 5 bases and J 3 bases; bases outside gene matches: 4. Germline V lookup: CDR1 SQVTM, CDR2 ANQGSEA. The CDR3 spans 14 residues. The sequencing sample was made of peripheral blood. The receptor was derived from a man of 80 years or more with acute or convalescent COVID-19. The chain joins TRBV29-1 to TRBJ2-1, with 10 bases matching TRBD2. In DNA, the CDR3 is TGCAGCGTTCGCGGGACTAGCGACTACAATGAGCAGTTCTTC. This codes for CSVRGTSDYNEQFF.